The 3 T cell receptor beta chains below were found in one sample sequenced in a study of control samples from healthy donors and cancer patients. The method was immunoSEQ multiplex PCR; TCRdb's version includes in-frame clones alone and lacks a portion of them. The sample shows about 55,000 clones, roughly 90% of them seen only once. Material: blood. The receptors were sampled from a man aged 50-60 years in good health.

The chain links TRBV5-1 to TRBJ1-1, with D unclear. CDR3 size: 15 residues. Trimming removed 1 base at V and 3 bases at J, with 13 bases between. Germline lookup yields CDR1 SGHRS and CDR2 YFSETQ. The CDR3 DNA sequence: TGCGCCAGCAGCTTGAACTTTCCAGGCGACACTGAAGCTTTCTTT. Encoded protein: CASSLNFPGDTEAFF. Full variable domain (rest looked up from reference TRBV5-1 and TRBJ1-1): KAGVTQTPRYLIKTRGQQVTLSCSPISGHRSVSWYQQTPGQGLQFLFEYFSETQRNKGNFPGRFSGRQFSNSRSEMNVSTLELGDSALYLCASSLNFPGDTEAFFGQGTRLTVV.

This rearrangement joins TRBV4-2 to TRBJ2-2, with 11 bases identical to TRBD2. Germline values: CDR1 LGHNA, CDR2 YNFKEQ. CDR3 length equals 17 residues. V trimming: 0 bases; J trimming: 5 bases; junction bases outside the gene matches: 5. The CDR3 DNA sequence: TGTGCCAGCAGCCAAGATGGCCTAGCGGGAGGAACCGGGGAGCTGTTTTTT. Protein product: CASSQDGLAGGTGELFF.

The chain carries TRBV9 and TRBJ2-7; possible D gene TRBD2, 5 bases. Per the germline V gene, CDR1 is SGDLS and CDR2 is YYNGEE. V lost 0 bases and J 3 bases, leaving 13 bases between the germline ends. This CDR3 spans 15 amino acids. DNA for the CDR3: TGTGCCAGCAGCGTAGATGGAGGCTGGTACTACGAGCAGTACTTC. The encoded protein is CASSVDGGWYYEQYF.